This is a list of T cell receptor beta chains from one sample in a study of T cell responses to AZD1222 COVID-19 vaccine. TCRdb's table, derived via immunoSEQ multiplex PCR, lists solely in-frame clones and lacks some. The sample lists about 75,000 clones; about nine tenths were seen once. Sequenced here: peripheral blood, sampled 28 days after the second dose of the MenACWY control vaccine. These receptors were taken from an adult who received the MenACWY meningococcal vaccine as a control. The CDR3 runs from the conserved cysteine through the conserved F or W. A D gene is named only where the DNA matches it firmly. Some rows mark clone size as missing; the rest say once, few, many or name a class of expanded clone.

d_gene | len | j_gene | v_gene | abundance | CDR3nt | CDR3aa
. | 16 | TRBJ1-2 | TRBV21-1 | . | TGTGCCAGCACCCGAAAGGAAGGCCCGAAAAGGGATGGCTACACCTTC | CASTRKEGPKRDGYTF
. | 13 | TRBJ2-5 | TRBV11-2 | . | TGTGCCAGCAGCTATCTGGGTACGGAGACCCAGTACTTC | CASSYLGTETQYF
. | 15 | TRBJ1-6 | TRBV5-5 | . | TGTGCCAGCAGCTTGGTGGGGGAGGGTGGCTCACCCCTCCACTTT | CASSLVGEGGSPLHF
. | 13 | TRBJ1-1 | TRBV19 | . | TGTGCCAGTAGTAGTGGGATGAACACTGAAGCTTTCTTT | CASSSGMNTEAFF
. | 13 | TRBJ2-1 | TRBV30 | . | TGTGCCCGCCTAGAGGGGTTCCGGAATGAGCAGTTCTTC | CARLEGFRNEQFF
. | 16 | TRBJ2-1 | TRBV11-3 | . | TGTGCCAGCAGCCCGCAGATCCCCTTGGGATCGGATGAGCAGTTCTTC | CASSPQIPLGSDEQFF
TRBD1 | 15 | TRBJ2-7 | TRBV5-6 | . | TGTGCCAGCATCCAAACCGGGACAGGGCTTTACGAGCAGTACTTC | CASIQTGTGLYEQYF
. | 12 | TRBJ1-1 | TRBV19 | . | TGTGCCGCTGCAGGTAGGAACACTGAAGCTTTCTTT | CAAAGRNTEAFF
. | 16 | TRBJ2-2 | TRBV11-3 | . | TGTGCCAGCAGCTTAGCTGCGACTTACGACACCGGGGAGCTGTTTTTT | CASSLAATYDTGELFF
TRBD2 | 15 | TRBJ2-1 | TRBV28 | . | TGTGCCAGCAGTTTAATTGCGGGGGGCCACAATGAGCAGTTCTTC | CASSLIAGGHNEQFF
TRBD1 | 14 | TRBJ2-1 | TRBV6-4 | . | TGTGCCAGCAGCGGAAACAGGGGAAGTAATGAGCAGTTCTTC | CASSGNRGSNEQFF
. | 18 | TRBJ1-1 | TRBV4-1 | . | TGCGCCAGCAGCCAACCTTCCCAATCCGGGACACAGAACACTGAAGCTTTCTTT | CASSQPSQSGTQNTEAFF
. | 14 | TRBJ1-3 | TRBV18 | . | TGTGCCAGCTCACCACCGACGTCTGGAAACACCATATATTTT | CASSPPTSGNTIYF
. | 12 | TRBJ1-2 | TRBV6-2/TRBV6-3 | . | TGTGCCAGCAGTTGGCAACAAAGTGGCTACACCTTC | CASSWQQSGYTF
. | 12 | TRBJ2-1 | TRBV18 | . | TGTGCCAGCTCACCATTCTACAATGAGCAGTTCTTC | CASSPFYNEQFF
. | 16 | TRBJ2-1 | TRBV14 | . | TGTGCCAGCAGCCCACGACAGACAATCTCCTACAATGAGCAGTTCTTC | CASSPRQTISYNEQFF
. | 13 | TRBJ2-5 | TRBV4-2 | . | TGTGCCAGCAGCCAAGATAAGCGAGGGGCCCAGTACTTC | CASSQDKRGAQYF
. | 16 | TRBJ1-1 | TRBV12-5 | . | TGTGCTAGTGGTTTGGCATTCGACAGGAGGAACACTGAAGCTTTCTTT | CASGLAFDRRNTEAFF
. | 13 | TRBJ2-7 | TRBV7-9 | . | TGTGCCAGCAGGGGGGATATTCACTACGAGCAGTACTTC | CASRGDIHYEQYF
. | 14 | TRBJ1-1 | TRBV19 | . | TGTGCCAGTAGTATAGACAGCAAAGTCACTGAAGCTTTCTTT | CASSIDSKVTEAFF
TRBD2 | 18 | TRBJ2-2 | TRBV19 | . | TGTGCCAGTACCCCGGGAGCTAGCGGGGGGGCGAGGACCGGGGAGCTGTTTTTT | CASTPGASGGARTGELFF
. | 15 | TRBJ2-3 | TRBV7-2 | once | TGTGCCAGCAGCTTACAGACCTCGGGCACAGATACGCAGTATTTT | CASSLQTSGTDTQYF
. | 12 | TRBJ1-1 | TRBV25-1 | . | TGTGCCAGCAAGGGGTCGAACACTGAAGCTTTCTTT | CASKGSNTEAFF
TRBD1 | 15 | TRBJ1-1 | TRBV9 | . | TGTGCCAGCAGCGTAGCCACAGGGGAGGGCACTGAAGCTTTCTTT | CASSVATGEGTEAFF
TRBD2 | 18 | TRBJ2-3 | TRBV3-1/TRBV3-2 | . | TGTGCCAGCAGCCAGACTAGCGGGGGGGCCGGGTTGTCAGATACGCAGTATTTT | CASSQTSGGAGLSDTQYF
TRBD1 | 15 | TRBJ2-1 | TRBV5-1 | . | TGCGCCAGCAGCTTGGGGACAGGGGGGTACAATGAGCAGTTCTTC | CASSLGTGGYNEQFF
TRBD1 | 16 | TRBJ2-7 | TRBV5-8 | . | TGTGCCAGCAGCCACCGGGACAGGGCCGGTTCCTACGAGCAGTACTTC | CASSHRDRAGSYEQYF
. | 10 | TRBJ1-3 | TRBV6-5 | few | TGTGCCAGCAGTGGAAACACCATATATTTT | CASSGNTIYF
TRBD1 | 16 | TRBJ2-7 | TRBV6-2/TRBV6-3 | . | TGTGCCAGCAGTGACCCTGCCGGGACAGGGGGACACGAGCAGTACTTC | CASSDPAGTGGHEQYF